Presented here are 11 T cell receptor beta chains from one specimen sequenced in a study of CD8 T cells in Susac syndrome. Random hexamers primed reverse transcription of 0.5 to 1 ug RNA. TCRdb passed the immunoSEQ multiplex PCR reads through MiXCR, listing each CDR3 protein once. Here the sample spans about 210,000 distinct CDR3 sequences, approximately 95% being singletons. The sequenced sample consisted of CD4+ T cells from PBMCs. The receptors were sampled from a human donor with multiple sclerosis.

The V gene is TRBV12-3 or TRBV12-4, the J gene TRBJ2-5; D may be TRBD2 (6 bases). The CDR3 covers 15 residues. V lost 5 bases and J 4 bases, leaving 17 bases between the germline ends. The CDR3 is CASSPKSGVGETQYF. Written as DNA, the CDR3 is TGTGCCAGCAGTCCGAAGTCGGGGGTGGGAGAGACCCAGTACTTC.

The V gene is TRBV20-1, the J gene TRBJ2-3, with D perhaps being TRBD1 or TRBD2 (6 bases each). The V end lost 6 bases, the J end lost 1 base, and 14 bases lay between the germline ends. This CDR3 is built from 14 residues. The germline gives CDR1 DFQATT, CDR2 SNEGSKA (reference sequence). The CDR3 DNA follows: TGCAGTGCGAGGAGGGGGGTGCGCACAGATACGCAGTATTTT. The encoded protein is CSARRGVRTDTQYF.

The chain carries TRBV27 and TRBJ2-6; D unclear. Looked up from germline, CDR1 is MNHEY and CDR2 is SMNVEV (reference sequence). V dropped 4 bases and J dropped 5 bases, with 6 bases sitting between them. CDR3 length: 13 residues. This chain's CDR3 is CASSSSWANVLTF. The CDR3 DNA follows: TGTGCCAGCAGTTCCAGCTGGGCCAACGTCCTGACTTTC. Full variable domain (remainder filled in from reference TRBV27 and TRBJ2-6): EAQVTQNPRYLITVTGKKLTVTCSQNMNHEYMSWYRQDPGLGLRQIYYSMNVEVTDKGDVPEGYKVSRKEKRNFPLILESPSPNQTSLYFCASSSSWANVLTFGAGSRLTVL.

V gene TRBV30 combines with J gene TRBJ2-3, with D possibly being TRBD2 (5 bases). The ends were cut back, 2 bases at V and 6 bases at J, with 6 bases in the middle. The CDR3 contains 11 residues. Germline V gives CDR1 GTSNPN, CDR2 SVGIG (reference sequence). The CDR3 DNA sequence: TGTGCCTGGAGTATAGCGGATACGCAGTATTTT. Amino acid sequence: CAWSIADTQYF.

This chain joins TRBV20-1 and TRBJ2-2, with TRBD1 identical over 11 bases. Germline V CDR1 and CDR2: DFQATT, SNEGSKA (reference sequence). The CDR3 sequence is 16 residues long. Trimming cost V 4 bases and J 7 bases; bases outside gene matches: 11. The CDR3 loop reads CSAMGRTGGVNGELFF. Here the CDR3 DNA reads TGCAGTGCTATGGGTCGGACAGGGGGCGTTAACGGGGAGCTGTTTTTT.

The rearrangement uses TRBV20-1 and TRBJ1-1; D perhaps matches TRBD1 (6 bases). Germline V gives CDR1 DFQATT, CDR2 SNEGSKA (reference sequence). V was clipped by 3 bases and J by 7 bases, with 9 bases between them. The CDR3 extends over 11 amino acids. Here the CDR3 DNA reads TGCAGTGCTAGGAGGACAGATGAAGCTTTCTTT. Its protein is CSARRTDEAFF.

CDR3: CASSEGGTDTQYF. CDR3 DNA: TGTGCCAGTAGTGAGGGGGGGACAGATACGCAGTATTTT. The chain carries TRBV19 and TRBJ2-3; D is possibly TRBD2 (7 bases). V lost 5 bases, J lost 3 bases, and 9 bases lay in between. Per the germline V gene, CDR1 is LNHDA and CDR2 is SQIVND (reference sequence). This CDR3 comprises 13 residues. The entire variable domain, with the rest obtained from reference TRBV19 and TRBJ2-3, is as follows: DGGITQSPKYLFRKEGQNVTLSCEQNLNHDAMYWYRQDPGQGLRLIYYSQIVNDFQKGDIAEGYSVSREKKESFPLTVTSAQKNPTAFYLCASSEGGTDTQYFGPGTRLTVL.

The V gene is TRBV9, the J gene TRBJ2-3; 7 nucleotides agree with TRBD2. Looked up from germline, CDR1 is SGDLS and CDR2 is YYNGEE. Trimming at V came to 6 bases and at J to 0 bases, leaving 7 bases not matched to a gene. CDR3 length equals 15 residues. The CDR3 DNA reads as TGTGCCAGCAAGCGGGACCTTGCTAGCACAGATACGCAGTATTTT. Translation: CASKRDLASTDTQYF.

This clonotype was observed once. Here the CDR3 reads CSARPSPQETQYF. The CDR3 region has the DNA TGCAGTGCTAGACCCAGCCCCCAAGAGACCCAGTACTTC. The rearrangement links TRBV20-1 to TRBJ2-5; D gene ambiguous. The V end was cut by 2 bases, the J end by 1 base, with 8 bases between. Germline CDR1 and CDR2: DFQATT and SNEGSKA (reference sequence). The CDR3 runs to 13 residues.

The CDR3 region is CSVEGASGYEQYF. The CDR3 DNA follows: TGCAGCGTTGAAGGAGCTAGCGGGTACGAGCAGTACTTC. V is TRBV29-1 and J is TRBJ2-7, with 8 bases fitting TRBD2. Per the germline V gene, CDR1 is SQVTM and CDR2 is ANQGSEA. V was pared by 1 base and J by 4 bases, with 3 bases of the junction left unmatched. The CDR3 loop spans 13 amino acids.

This clonotype was seen only once. V usage is TRBV20-1 and J usage is TRBJ2-5; D remains ambiguous. Germline V gene data show CDR1 as DFQATT and CDR2 as SNEGSKA (reference sequence). Trimming left V 5 bases short and J 5 bases short, with 15 bases between. This CDR3 has 13 amino acids. The CDR3 loop is CSALRVFEETQYF. The CDR3 nucleotides are TGCAGTGCTCTACGGGTATTTGAGGAGACCCAGTACTTC.